The 25 T cell receptor beta chains below were found in one sample sequenced in a study of technical replicates of blood from a few donors. Produced via immunoSEQ multiplex PCR; TCRdb's table is partial and in-frame only. Among some 80,000 clones listed, approximately 78% were seen once. Specimen: PBMCs. Source of these receptors: a human donor in good health. Some clones in this sample may be carry-over from other donors' samples.

V usage is TRBV6-5 and J usage is TRBJ2-7; D not certain. V lost 0 bases to trimming and J lost 4 bases, with 10 bases between them. This CDR3 has 14 residues. Germline CDR1 MNHEY, CDR2 SVGAGI. The CDR3 nucleotides are TGTGCCAGCAGTTACTCTCCACTGAGTTACGAGCAGTACTTC. Translation: CASSYSPLSYEQYF.

This clone was counted a single time. The chain joins TRBV4-3 to TRBJ2-6; possible D gene TRBD2, 6 bases. In germline, CDR1 is LGHNA, CDR2 YSLEER. The CDR3 runs 17 residues. V gave up 1 base and J gave up 1 base, with 11 bases separating them. CDR3 region: CASSQGEENSGANVLTF. In DNA, the CDR3 is TGCGCCAGCAGCCAAGGGGAGGAAAATTCTGGGGCCAACGTCCTGACTTTC.

The genes are TRBV29-1 and TRBJ1-2; TRBD1 agrees at 10 bases. Per germline, CDR1 SQVTM and CDR2 ANQGSEA. The CDR3 consists of 14 residues. The V segment lost 5 bases and the J segment 4 bases; nucleotides outside the gene matches: 7. This CDR3 reads CSVSGTGDTYGYTF. The CDR3, as DNA: TGCAGCGTTTCGGGGACAGGGGACACCTATGGCTACACCTTC.

This clone appeared once. Additional DNA sequences in this sample encode the identical CDR3. This chain joins TRBV6-5 and TRBJ1-1; D ambiguous. The germline V gene has CDR1 MNHEY and CDR2 SVGAGI. Trimming cost V 0 bases and J 4 bases, with 6 bases left between them. The CDR3 has 13 residues. This CDR3 reads CASSYSEGTEAFF. Written as DNA, the CDR3 is TGTGCCAGCAGTTACTCGGAGGGCACTGAAGCTTTCTTT.

This chain uses TRBV5-4 with TRBJ2-5; D is perhaps TRBD1 (5 bases). The germline V gene has CDR1 SGHNT and CDR2 YYREEE (reference sequence). This CDR3 contains 13 residues. V lost 4 bases and J lost 5, with 12 bases in between. In nucleotides, the CDR3 is TGTGCCAGCAGCCCGCAGGGTCCGGAGACCCAGTACTTC. Translation gives CASSPQGPETQYF.

This chain links TRBV19 with TRBJ1-4, with 8 bases matching TRBD1. Germline values: CDR1 LNHDA, CDR2 SQIVND (reference sequence). The V and J ends lost 2 bases and 6 bases, in that order; junction bases with no gene match: 5. The CDR3 loop spans 15 amino acids. The CDR3 protein is CASSISGQGYEKLFF. CDR3 in DNA: TGTGCCAGTAGTATATCTGGACAGGGTTATGAAAAACTGTTTTTT.

The chain joins TRBV19 to TRBJ2-1; 8 positions match TRBD1. J was trimmed by 2 bases and V by 6 bases; bases with no gene match: 6. Germline loops: CDR1 LNHDA, CDR2 SQIVND (reference sequence). CDR3 length: 15 residues. In DNA, the CDR3 is TGTGCCAGTAGGGGACAGGAGGGCCCCTACAATGAGCAGTTCTTC. It yields the protein CASRGQEGPYNEQFF.

V usage is TRBV14 and J usage is TRBJ1-2, with 8 nucleotides matching TRBD1. There are 14 residues in the CDR3. Per germline, CDR1 SGHDN and CDR2 FVKESK. The V segment lost 4 bases and the J segment 4 bases; nucleotides outside the gene matches: 5. CDR3 bases: TGTGCCAGCAGCCCGGGACAGGTTCTCTATGGCTACACCTTC. The encoded protein is CASSPGQVLYGYTF.

The V call is TRBV5-4, the J call TRBJ2-2; maybe TRBD1 (5 bases). The V gene lost 2 bases and the J gene lost 4 bases, with 15 bases spanning the gap. CDR1 and CDR2 (germline): SGHNT, YYREEE (reference sequence). The CDR3 runs 16 residues. In DNA form, the CDR3 reads TGTGCCAGCAGCTTCTTTCAGGGTACGGGCACCGGGGAGCTGTTTTTT. This codes for CASSFFQGTGTGELFF.

CDR3 coding DNA: TGTGCCATCAGCCAGGGGGGTAATTCACCCCTCCACTTT. Protein product: CAISQGGNSPLHF. The chain uses TRBV10-3 and TRBJ1-6, with 7 bases fitting TRBD1. The CDR3 runs 13 residues. V was pared by 6 bases and J by 6 bases, with 2 bases of the junction left unmatched. The V gene's germline CDR1 is ENHRY and CDR2 SYGVKD.

The chain recombines TRBV15 with TRBJ2-7; 9 bases map to TRBD2. CDR1 LNHNV and CDR2 YYDKDF come from the germline V gene (reference sequence). V lost 0 bases to trimming and J lost 2 bases; unmatched junction nucleotides: 2. The CDR3 is made up of 15 amino acids. Here the CDR3 DNA reads TGTGCCACCAGCAGAGAGGCGGGAGGGCCCTACGAGCAGTACTTC. This encodes CATSREAGGPYEQYF.

V and J are TRBV7-2 and TRBJ2-7; the match to TRBD1 covers 7 bases. Per the germline V gene, CDR1 is SGHTA and CDR2 is FQGNSA. The trim removed 3 bases at V and 7 bases at J, leaving 9 bases unmatched. The length of the CDR3 is 14 residues. The CDR3 nucleotides are TGTGCCAGCAGCTTGGGGACAGCCCGGCGGGAGCAGTACTTC. Residues: CASSLGTARREQYF.

This chain connects TRBV30 to TRBJ2-7; a possible D gene is TRBD1 (6 bases). Between the trimmed V and J ends, which lost 0 bases and 2 bases, there was a span of 8 bases. The CDR3 is made up of 13 amino acids. CDR1 GTSNPN and CDR2 SVGIG come from the germline V gene (reference sequence). CDR3 nucleotide sequence: TGTGCCTGGAGTGTGGGACAAACCTACGAGCAGTACTTC. Translation: CAWSVGQTYEQYF.

V gene TRBV6-1 combines with J gene TRBJ1-5; tentatively, D is TRBD1 (6 bases). The V end lost 6 bases, the J end lost 4 bases, and 10 bases lay between the germline ends. Germline CDR1 MNHNS, CDR2 SASEGT. The CDR3 totals 13 residues. The CDR3 protein is CASRVRGNQPQHF. CDR3 nucleotide sequence: TGTGCCAGCAGGGTAAGGGGGAATCAGCCCCAGCATTTT.

This clone was recorded once. V and J are TRBV5-1 and TRBJ2-1; 10 nucleotides line up with TRBD1. Germline assignment: CDR1 SGHRS and CDR2 YFSETQ. Trimming at V came to 0 bases and at J to 10 bases, leaving 4 bases not matched to a gene. This CDR3 is 14 amino acids long. The chain's CDR3 is CASSLGTGGREQFF. The DNA of the CDR3 is TGCGCCAGCAGCTTGGGGACAGGGGGTAGGGAGCAGTTCTTC. The full variable domain, rest sourced from reference TRBV5-1 and TRBJ2-1, is KAGVTQTPRYLIKTRGQQVTLSCSPISGHRSVSWYQQTPGQGLQFLFEYFSETQRNKGNFPGRFSGRQFSNSRSEMNVSTLELGDSALYLCASSLGTGGREQFFGPGTRLTVL.

The rearrangement joins TRBV29-1 to TRBJ2-7, with D hard to call. CDR1 SQVTM and CDR2 ANQGSEA come from the germline V gene. The CDR3 runs to 13 residues. Between the trimmed V and J ends, which lost 7 bases and 3 bases, there was a span of 16 bases. For the CDR3, the DNA is TGCAGCGCCGAGGCTGGAGCTTACTACGAGCAGTACTTC. Its protein product is CSAEAGAYYEQYF.

This clone has a single count. The CDR3 is CASSSILGNTEAFF. The CDR3 DNA sequence: TGTGCCAGCAGCTCGATCCTAGGGAACACTGAAGCTTTCTTT. This chain links TRBV7-2 with TRBJ1-1; D gene uncertain. Trimming left V 4 bases short and J 1 base short, with 10 bases between. From germline, CDR1 is SGHTA and CDR2 FQGNSA. This CDR3 contains 14 residues.

V gene TRBV6-5 combines with J gene TRBJ1-5; perhaps TRBD1 as D (5 bases). Germline lookup yields CDR1 MNHEY and CDR2 SVGAGI. Deletions cut 10 bases from V and 2 bases from J, with 12 bases between. CDR3 length: 13 residues. DNA for the CDR3: TGTGCCACCCAGGGTACGGGCAATCAGCCCCAGCATTTT. Amino acids: CATQGTGNQPQHF.

V is TRBV7-9 and J is TRBJ2-1, with TRBD2 as a possible D gene (6 bases). Per germline, CDR1 SEHNR and CDR2 FQNEAQ (reference sequence). V dropped 4 bases and J dropped 4 bases, with 8 bases sitting between them. CDR3 length: 13 amino acids. CDR3 coding DNA: TGTGCCAGCAGCTCCCGGGAGTACAATGAGCAGTTCTTC. Protein sequence: CASSSREYNEQFF.

The rearrangement joins TRBV27 to TRBJ1-1, with D possibly matching TRBD1 (6 bases). V was clipped by 5 bases and J by 2 bases, with 15 bases between them. CDR1 and CDR2 (germline): MNHEY, SMNVEV (reference sequence). The CDR3 is 15 residues long. The CDR3 loop reads CASSPRGGINTEAFF. The CDR3 DNA follows: TGTGCCAGCAGTCCACGAGGGGGTATCAACACTGAAGCTTTCTTT.

V is TRBV11-2 and J is TRBJ1-1; D is unresolved. V dropped 5 bases and J dropped 1 base, with 11 bases sitting between them. From germline, CDR1 is SGHAT and CDR2 FQNNGV. This CDR3 has 14 amino acids. CDR3 in amino acids: CASSTGGRNTEAFF. DNA of the CDR3: TGTGCCAGCAGCACGGGAGGGAGGAACACTGAAGCTTTCTTT.

For the CDR3, the DNA is TGTGCCAGCAGCGATACAGGGGCCTATGGCTACACCTTC. This codes for CASSDTGAYGYTF. The V gene is TRBV6-1, the J gene TRBJ1-2; 7 bases fit TRBD1. The CDR3 is 13 residues long. Germline CDR1 is MNHNS and CDR2 is SASEGT. Losses at the gene ends were 6 bases for V and 4 bases for J; bases not matched to a gene: 5.

This chain links TRBV6-4 with TRBJ2-1; 12 nucleotides agree with TRBD2. V lost 4 bases to trimming and J lost 8 bases; unmatched junction nucleotides: 9. Germline CDR1 MRHNA, CDR2 SNTAGT. The CDR3 spans 16 residues. CDR3 bases: TGTGCCAGCAGTGTCAGTTACGGACTAGCGGGGTATGAGCAGTTCTTC. This codes for CASSVSYGLAGYEQFF.

The chain links TRBV4-1 to TRBJ1-1; no reliable D call. Germline CDR1 MGHRA, CDR2 YSYEKL. Trimming stripped 2 bases from V and 8 bases from J, with 12 bases between. The CDR3 length is 13 residues. CDR3 DNA: TGCGCCAGCAGCCAAAGACCGGGATCGGAAGCTTTCTTT. Its translation is CASSQRPGSEAFF.

This chain links TRBV7-2 with TRBJ2-7; D remains ambiguous. Trimming left V 1 base short and J 1 base short, with 5 bases between. Germline lookup yields CDR1 SGHTA and CDR2 FQGNSA. The CDR3 loop spans 13 amino acids. The CDR3 DNA follows: TGTGCCAGCAGCTTAGTACAGTCCTACGAGCAGTACTTC. Protein sequence: CASSLVQSYEQYF.